The TCR beta chain described here comes from a study of blood T cell repertoires in COVID-19. Study as a whole: The cDNA or gDNA used as material had been derived from T cells, B-cell-depleted T cells, or PBMCs.

Original handling: Using reference gene primer amplification, nucleated cell counts were estimated. Some clones are missing from TCRdb's copy, which holds only in-frame ones; the method was immunoSEQ multiplex PCR. V, J and clone size derive from that table, while D and trimming were established from the DNA sequence. The sample records 130,000 to 150,000 clones, roughly nine tenths being singletons. Enrolled during active infection, Seattle patients were then followed longitudinally. V was pared by 0 bases and J by 0 bases, with 8 bases of the junction left unmatched. CDR1 and CDR2 from the germline V gene are LNHNV and YYDKDF (reference sequence). The CDR3 is made up of 18 amino acids.

The chain has TRBV15 and TRBJ2-1; 7 nucleotides match TRBD2. Source material: peripheral blood. The receptor was derived from a man between 18 and 29 years old with COVID-19, enrolled during active disease. CDR3 sequence: CATSRDLSGLHSYNEQFF. CDR3 in DNA: TGTGCCACCAGCAGAGACCTTAGCGGGCTGCACTCCTACAATGAGCAGTTCTTC.